This entry lists 26 T cell receptor beta chains sequenced from one sample in a study of early T cells in non-severe SARS-CoV-2 infection. TCRdb independently ran MiXCR on the 5' RACE reads; one entry per CDR3 protein. The sample includes about 31,000 distinct CDR3 sequences, approximately 5.4% of them seen just once. Sequenced input: whole blood. Receptors were obtained from an adult who was a healthcare worker with PCR-confirmed SARS-CoV-2 infection or an uninfected control (not recorded which).

Many counts were recorded for this clonotype. In nucleotides, the CDR3 is TGTGCCAGCAGCACCAGATCGCGAGAGAGCACCGGGGAGCTGTTTTTT. Amino acids: CASSTRSRESTGELFF. The chain employs TRBV7-2 and TRBJ2-2, with D uncertain. The CDR3 spans 16 residues. V gave up 5 bases and J gave up 4 bases, with 17 bases separating them. From germline, CDR1 is SGHTA and CDR2 FQGNSA.

This chain connects TRBV15 to TRBJ2-7; TRBD2 matches at 12 bases. J gave up 0 bases and V 5 bases, and 11 bases lay outside the gene matches. Germline CDR1 reads LNHNV; CDR2 reads YYDKDF (reference sequence). The CDR3 has 18 amino acids. The DNA for the CDR3 is TGTGCCACCAGCGGGCGGACTAGCGGGATAAGGAGCTCCTACGAGCAGTACTTC. Its translation: CATSGRTSGIRSSYEQYF.

The table lists this clonotype with many counts. The chain employs TRBV3-1 and TRBJ2-3, with TRBD1 as a possible D gene (7 bases). Germline CDR1 reads LGHDT; CDR2 reads YNNKEL (reference sequence). With 4 bases removed from V and 13 bases from J, the gap between germline ends came to 12 bases. The CDR3 consists of 11 residues. The CDR3 nucleotides read TGTGCCAGCAGCCGACAGGGAGGCAAGTATTTT. Its protein product is CASSRQGGKYF.

This chain joins TRBV20-1 and TRBJ2-7; 10 nucleotides align to TRBD1. This CDR3 comprises 14 residues. The trim removed 2 bases at V and 3 bases at J, leaving 4 bases unmatched. Germline values: CDR1 DFQATT, CDR2 SNEGSKA (reference sequence). The CDR3 region has the DNA TGCAGTGCTAGAAACCGGGACAGGGGCTACGAGCAGTACTTC. This codes for CSARNRDRGYEQYF.

This clonotype appeared once. V usage is TRBV24-1 and J usage is TRBJ2-1; the match to TRBD2 covers 13 bases. CDR3 length: 16 amino acids. V was pared by 7 bases and J by 6 bases, with 8 bases of the junction left unmatched. CDR1 is KGHDR, CDR2 SFDVKD, per germline. CDR3 loop: CATSGRGLAGINEQFF. CDR3 coding DNA: TGTGCCACCAGCGGAAGGGGACTAGCGGGAATCAATGAGCAGTTCTTC.

This clonotype was observed a few times. The V gene is TRBV27, the J gene TRBJ1-5; TRBD1 matches 7 bases. Unmatched junction bases numbered 10, after V lost 7 bases and J lost 7 bases. CDR1 is MNHEY and CDR2 is SMNVEV in the germline V gene (reference sequence). The CDR3 consists of 14 residues. The CDR3 DNA is TGTGCCAGCACCCTCAGGGGGGGAAGCCAGCCCCAGCATTTT. Protein: CASTLRGGSQPQHF.

This clonotype was seen at least ten times. The CDR3 reads CSGGVTQYF. The CDR3 DNA sequence: TGCAGCGGTGGGGTTACCCAGTACTTC. The V and J genes are TRBV29-1 and TRBJ2-5; D is unclear. Germline CDR1 and CDR2: SQVTM and ANQGSEA. The CDR3 is made up of 9 amino acids. V shed 7 bases and J shed 8 bases, with 8 bases lying between them.

Details on this clonotype: A much larger clone sits a single nucleotide away, making a read error possible. The chain uses TRBV27 and TRBJ2-2; perhaps TRBD2 as D (6 bases). The CDR3 extends over 17 amino acids. CDR1 MNHEY and CDR2 SMNVEV come from the germline V gene (reference sequence). Here the CDR3 reads CASSSPGVAMNTGELYF. In nucleotides, the CDR3 is TGTGCCAGCAGTTCCCCGGGGGTAGCGATGAACACCGGGGAGCTGTATTTT.

This clonotype was picked up many times. The chain uses TRBV19 and TRBJ2-3; D gene ambiguous. The germline gives CDR1 LNHDA, CDR2 SQIVND (reference sequence). The length of the CDR3 is 11 residues. The ends were cut back, 7 bases at V and 6 bases at J, with 8 bases in the middle. The CDR3 region has the DNA TGTGCCAGTATGGCCGGGGATACGCAGTATTTT. Translating it yields CASMAGDTQYF.

A few counts support this clonotype. The rearrangement uses TRBV18 and TRBJ1-4; no clear D. Trimming removed 3 bases from V and 11 bases from J, with 16 bases in between. The germline V gene encodes CDR1 KGHSH and CDR2 LQKENI. The CDR3 extends over 14 amino acids. DNA of the CDR3: TGTGCCAGCTCACCCAAGTCGGAGAACTTTAAACTGTTTTTT. Amino acids: CASSPKSENFKLFF.

The V call is TRBV5-5, the J call TRBJ1-4, with a possible D match to TRBD1 (5 bases). Germline lookup yields CDR1 SGHKS and CDR2 YYEKEE (reference sequence). With 3 bases removed from V and 0 bases from J, the gap between germline ends came to 9 bases. This CDR3 has 15 amino acids. CDR3 sequence reads: CASSYLGATNEKLFF. Written as DNA, the CDR3 is TGTGCCAGCAGCTACCTGGGGGCAACTAATGAAAAACTGTTTTTT.

The sample holds many counts of this clonotype. The rearrangement joins TRBV24-1 to TRBJ2-6; no firm D call. Germline values: CDR1 KGHDR, CDR2 SFDVKD. Trimming removed 2 bases from V and 1 base from J, with 2 bases in between. This CDR3 is built from 14 residues. CDR3 residues: CATSDSSGANVLTF. The CDR3 DNA reads as TGTGCCACCAGTGATTCGTCTGGGGCCAACGTCCTGACTTTC.

Comments on this clonotype: A clone one base away is much larger, so this may be a read error. This CDR3 fails to terminate in the conserved phenylalanine or tryptophan, so it likely reflects a read error. This sequence joins TRBV7-2 and TRBJ1-2; the D gene is possibly TRBD1 (5 bases). This CDR3 spans 14 amino acids. Germline-derived CDR1 and CDR2 are SGHTA and FQGNSA. Trimming took off 1 base at V and 5 bases at J, with 11 bases between the two ends. CDR3 sequence: CASSLGNRLYGYTY. In DNA form, the CDR3 reads TGTGCCAGCAGCTTAGGGAACAGGTTATATGGCTACACCTAC.

This clonotype was recorded many times. The J gene is TRBJ1-6, the V gene TRBV6-6; D call uncertain. Germline values: CDR1 MNHNY, CDR2 SVGAGI (reference sequence). The CDR3 spans 17 residues. Trimming took 2 bases from V and 7 from J, leaving 18 bases between them. The CDR3 DNA follows: TGTGCCAGCAGTTACCTCAGCGGAGAAAGCCTGAATTCACCCCTCCACTTT. Protein: CASSYLSGESLNSPLHF.

This clonotype was picked up a small number of times. The chain employs TRBV14 and TRBJ2-7; D is unclear. The germline V and J ends were trimmed by 0 bases and 6 bases, with 15 bases remaining between them. Germline assignment: CDR1 SGHDN and CDR2 FVKESK. The CDR3 totals 15 residues. The CDR3 DNA is TGTGCCAGCAGCCAAGATTTTGGTGGTAGTGCCGAGCAGTACTTC. Its protein is CASSQDFGGSAEQYF.

This clonotype was observed a few times. The chain employs TRBV11-3 and TRBJ2-3, with TRBD2 identical over 7 bases. This CDR3 comprises 14 residues. Germline V gene lookup returns CDR1 SGHNT and CDR2 YENEEA. V shed 2 bases and J 6 bases; nucleotides not matched to a gene: 5. CDR3 residues: CASSLQGGSDTQYF. The DNA for the CDR3 is TGTGCCAGCAGCTTACAGGGAGGGTCGGATACGCAGTATTTT. Drawing the rest from reference TRBV11-3 and TRBJ2-3, the complete variable domain is EAGVVQSPRYKIIEKKQPVAFWCNPISGHNTLYWYLQNLGQGPELLIRYENEEAVDDSQLPKDRFSAERLKGVDSTLKIQPAELGDSAVYLCASSLQGGSDTQYFGPGTRLTVL.

In this sample, this clonotype turned up many times. The V call is TRBV3-1, the J call TRBJ2-2, with a weak D call TRBD2 (6 bases). V was pared by 4 bases and J by 6 bases, with 15 bases between. The CDR3 consists of 15 residues. Germline-derived CDR1 and CDR2 are LGHDT and YNNKEL (reference sequence). CDR3 amino acids: CASSPRDSYPGELFF. CDR3 sequence (DNA): TGTGCCAGCAGCCCGCGGGACTCCTACCCCGGGGAGCTGTTTTTT.

There are many counts of this clonotype. The chain carries TRBV27 and TRBJ2-2; D not certain. The CDR3 is made up of 15 amino acids. Trimming took 5 bases from V and 3 from J, leaving 13 bases between them. Germline CDR1 is MNHEY and CDR2 is SMNVEV (reference sequence). For the CDR3, the DNA is TGTGCCAGCAGTCCCCTCGGGTATGACACCGGGGAGCTGTTTTTT. This encodes CASSPLGYDTGELFF.

This clonotype was recorded at least ten times. The genes are TRBV9 and TRBJ1-4, with D perhaps TRBD1 (6 bases). Germline V CDR1 and CDR2: SGDLS, YYNGEE. The CDR3 extends over 13 amino acids. V was clipped by 4 bases and J by 8 bases, with 12 bases between them. The CDR3 loop is CASSPWTEEKLFF. DNA for the CDR3: TGTGCCAGCAGCCCCTGGACAGAGGAAAAACTGTTTTTT.

This clonotype showed up just a few times. The chain has TRBV7-6 and TRBJ2-2; the D is unclear. Germline V gene data show CDR1 as SGHVS and CDR2 as FNYEAQ. Deletions cut 4 bases from V and 7 bases from J, with 10 bases between. The CDR3 is 13 residues long. CDR3 coding DNA: TGTGCCAGCAGCTGGGATAGGGTCGGGGAGCTGTTTTTT. Amino acid sequence: CASSWDRVGELFF.

This clonotype was observed at least ten times. The chain carries TRBV7-9 and TRBJ1-2; TRBD1 is a possible D gene (6 bases). Trimming left V 6 bases short and J 2 bases short, with 16 bases between. The CDR3 is made up of 15 amino acids. Germline CDR1 reads SEHNR; CDR2 reads FQNEAQ (reference sequence). CDR3 protein: CASRNSGGQNYGYTF. Written as DNA, the CDR3 is TGTGCCAGCAGAAATTCCGGGGGCCAAAACTATGGCTACACCTTC.

This clonotype turned up a few times. This chain uses TRBV25-1 with TRBJ1-5; no firm D call. The CDR3 runs 12 residues. Germline V gene sequence: CDR1 MGHDK, CDR2 SYGVNS. Trimming removed 2 bases at V and 6 bases at J, with 5 bases between. The CDR3 DNA is TGTGCCAGCAGTGAAGGTGGTCAGCCCCAGCATTTT. It yields the protein CASSEGGQPQHF.

The rearrangement links TRBV9 to TRBJ2-7; TRBD1 agrees at 7 bases. The V and J ends lost 4 bases and 5 bases, in that order; junction bases with no gene match: 12. The CDR3 is made up of 15 amino acids. The germline V gene has CDR1 SGDLS and CDR2 YYNGEE. The CDR3, as DNA: TGTGCCAGCAGCCCCTCCGGGACAGTAAGTAACGAGCAGTACTTC. Its translation: CASSPSGTVSNEQYF.

The CDR3 coding sequence is TGCAGTGCCAGATGGGGCACAGATACGCAGTATTTT. Translated: CSARWGTDTQYF. The rearrangement uses TRBV20-1 and TRBJ2-3; no clear D. The germline V gene has CDR1 DFQATT and CDR2 SNEGSKA (reference sequence). This CDR3 has 12 amino acids. V was trimmed by 6 bases and J by 1 base, leaving 8 bases between them.

This clonotype was seen repeatedly, ten times or more. The gene calls are TRBV11-2 and TRBJ2-7; D is unclear. This CDR3 is built from 14 residues. Trimming took off 0 bases at V and 5 bases at J, with 11 bases between the two ends. CDR1 and CDR2 from the germline V gene are SGHAT and FQNNGV. CDR3 sequence: CASSLEYPENEQYF. The CDR3 DNA sequence: TGTGCCAGCAGCTTAGAGTACCCGGAGAACGAGCAGTACTTC.

CDR3 residues: CASSLGSGPSYEQYF. The CDR3 region has the DNA TGTGCCAGCAGCCTGGGGTCGGGACCTTCGTACGAGCAGTACTTC. The V gene is TRBV14, the J gene TRBJ2-7; D may correspond to TRBD1 or TRBD2 (5 bases each). Trimming took 4 bases from V and 4 from J, leaving 17 bases between them. Looked up from germline, CDR1 is SGHDN and CDR2 is FVKESK. The CDR3 runs to 15 residues.